This TCR beta chain was sequenced for a study of blood T cell repertoires in COVID-19. Study context: T cells, B-cell-depleted T cells, or PBMCs supplied cDNA or gDNA.

This clone appeared a single time. V was clipped by 3 bases and J by 9 bases, with 12 bases between them. Germline V gives CDR1 SGHVS, CDR2 FNYEAQ. The length of the CDR3 is 13 residues. Under the authors' procedure: Amplification with reference gene primers provided the estimates of nucleated cell counts. Sequencing used immunoSEQ multiplex PCR; TCRdb keeps in-frame clones, though not all of them. That table is the source of V, J and clone size, and D and trimming were worked out from the DNA. In the table there are under 130,000 clones, 84% of which are singletons. Material for sequencing was peripheral blood. The TCR was taken from a human donor in a cohort sampled during active or convalescent COVID-19. The V call is TRBV7-6, the J call TRBJ1-5; tentatively, D is TRBD1 (5 bases). As DNA, the CDR3 is TGTGCCAGCAGCTTCGGTCGGGGGATGCCCCAGCATTTT. Translation gives CASSFGRGMPQHF.